This T cell receptor beta chain was recovered during a study of CD8 T cells in Susac syndrome. Whole-study results and caveats: The Susac syndrome CD4+ T cell repertoires displayed no clonal expansion.

Germline V gene data show CDR1 as KGHSH and CDR2 as LQKENI. Trimming took off 4 bases at V and 6 bases at J, with 10 bases between the two ends. CDR3 length equals 12 residues. Notes on this clonotype: Its matching antigen is unknown.

RNA totalling roughly 0.45 to 1 ug underwent reverse transcription with random hexamers. Amplification of the TCR beta CDR3 was carried out by immunoSEQ multiplex PCR, which spanned a total of 54 Vbeta and 13 Jbeta segments. Using its own MiXCR run on the immunoSEQ multiplex PCR reads, TCRdb lists one record per CDR3 protein. Counted here are around 150,000 distinct CDR3 sequences, around 93% occurring once; the ten biggest clones make up 0.14%. Sequenced sample: CD4+ T cells from PBMCs. The chain uses TRBV18 and TRBJ2-7; D gene unclear. This TCR derives from a human donor with Susac syndrome. The CDR3 here is CASSLDPGEQYF. CDR3 DNA sequence: TGTGCCAGCTCACTAGACCCGGGCGAGCAGTACTTC.